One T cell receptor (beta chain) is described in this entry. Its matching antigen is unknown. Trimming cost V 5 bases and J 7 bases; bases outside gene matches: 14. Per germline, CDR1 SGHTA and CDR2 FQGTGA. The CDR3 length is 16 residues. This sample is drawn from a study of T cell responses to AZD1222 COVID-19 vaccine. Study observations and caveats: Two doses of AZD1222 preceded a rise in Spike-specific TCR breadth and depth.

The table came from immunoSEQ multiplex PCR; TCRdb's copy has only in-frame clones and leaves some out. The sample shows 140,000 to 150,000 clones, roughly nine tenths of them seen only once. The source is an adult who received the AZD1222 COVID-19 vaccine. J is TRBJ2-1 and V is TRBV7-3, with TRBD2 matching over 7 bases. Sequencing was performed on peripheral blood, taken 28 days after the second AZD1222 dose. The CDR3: CASSPRGGSRGNEQFF. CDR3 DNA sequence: TGTGCCAGCAGCCCCCGGGGAGGGAGTCGGGGAAATGAGCAGTTCTTC.